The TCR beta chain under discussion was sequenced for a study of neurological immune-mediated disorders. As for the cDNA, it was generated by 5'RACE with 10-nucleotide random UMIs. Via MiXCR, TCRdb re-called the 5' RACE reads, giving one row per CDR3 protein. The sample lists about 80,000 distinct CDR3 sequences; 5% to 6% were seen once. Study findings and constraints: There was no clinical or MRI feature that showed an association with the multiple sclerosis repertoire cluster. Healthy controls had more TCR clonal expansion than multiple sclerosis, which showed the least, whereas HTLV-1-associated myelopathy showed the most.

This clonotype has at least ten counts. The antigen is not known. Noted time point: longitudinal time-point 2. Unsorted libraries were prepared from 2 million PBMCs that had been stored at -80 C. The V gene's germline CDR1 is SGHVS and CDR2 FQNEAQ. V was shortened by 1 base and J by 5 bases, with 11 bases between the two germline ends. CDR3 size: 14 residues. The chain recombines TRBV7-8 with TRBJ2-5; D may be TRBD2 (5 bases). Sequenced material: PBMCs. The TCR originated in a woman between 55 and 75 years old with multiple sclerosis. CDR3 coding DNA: TGTGCCAGCAGCTTAGGGACGAGAGGGGAGACCCAGTACTTC. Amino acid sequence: CASSLGTRGETQYF.